The rows below give T cell receptor beta chains drawn from one sample of a study of OX40 agonist ivuxolimab in advanced cancers. Sequencing was performed with immunoSEQ multiplex PCR; in TCRdb, only in-frame clones are kept and a portion is missing. The table includes over 45,000 clones, roughly 90% detected once. The sample consisted of CD4+ or CD8+ T cells sorted from blood, taken in a trial of the OX40 agonist ivuxolimab. Source of these receptors: an adult with an advanced solid tumor such as melanoma, head and neck, liver or kidney cancer. Both conserved end residues are part of each CDR3. Fields, in order: D gene, V gene, clone size, CDR3 protein. The D gene is left open where the match is weak. The size field is filled for only some rows; it gives once, few, many or a size class.

- | TRBV4-2 | - | CASSQVSGVNEKLFF
- | TRBV11-2 | once | CASSPPMGISYEQYF
- | TRBV27 | - | CASSFSARAYEQYF
- | TRBV5-1 | - | CASSPGDFYEQYF
TRBD1 | TRBV27 | - | CASSEGQGLSYNEQFF
- | TRBV5-1 | once | CASSFLNTGELFF
- | TRBV7-3 | - | CASSLRGGLYNEQFF
- | TRBV4-1 | few | CASSPGRVGNTIYF
TRBD1 | TRBV19 | - | CASSIGQGVTYEQYF
- | TRBV9 | - | CASSADGENIQYF
- | TRBV5-4 | - | CASQQGGFREQYF
- | TRBV7-9 | - | CASSPGGVWEAFF
- | TRBV27 | - | CASSPLGANVLTF
TRBD1 | TRBV11-2 | - | CASNTDRGRVDTQYF
- | TRBV19 | - | CASSIWPPGTGELFF
TRBD2 | TRBV12-5 | - | CASGLGGGRNEQFF
- | TRBV11-1 | - | CASSPGGYEQYF
TRBD2 | TRBV7-9 | - | CASSLGGLAGSYEQYF
- | TRBV27 | - | CASSSRTQIEQYF
TRBD2 | TRBV13 | once | CASSLELAGDQETQYF
- | TRBV5-8 | - | CASSLLQANQPQHF
TRBD2 | TRBV9 | - | CASSVALAENTGELFF
TRBD1 | TRBV27 | - | CASSPPGGGGYTF
TRBD1 | TRBV28 | - | CASSLLQGALAAFF
TRBD1 | TRBV6-6 | - | CASREGQGDEQYF
- | TRBV4-1 | - | CASSQDLGGEQYF
- | TRBV5-5 | - | CASSVRITANEKLFF
- | TRBV19 | - | CASSISATEAFF
- | TRBV25-1 | few | CASSELATSYNEQFF
TRBD1 | TRBV7-2 | - | CASSPDRGPYTEAFF
- | TRBV5-1 | - | CASSLVEDSYNEQFF
TRBD2 | TRBV28 | - | CASSSKQAGLAKNIQYF
- | TRBV15 | - | CATSRAGRDPYNEQFF
- | TRBV5-6 | - | CASSLLNSGDTQYF
- | TRBV5-8 | - | CASSLIEVRDTGELFF
- | TRBV9 | - | CASSTRGGEETQYF
TRBD2 | TRBV27 | - | CASSLSGLAATTDTQYF
- | TRBV5-4 | - | CASSPPSPNEQFF
TRBD2 | TRBV2 | - | CASSLGLAGPSYEQYF
TRBD2 | TRBV7-6 | - | CASSLAGGMGGELFF
- | TRBV19 | - | CASSIVGGSQPQHF
TRBD1 | TRBV14 | few | CASSHGTGGFEQYF
TRBD2 | TRBV27 | once | CASSWFLAGGPDEQFF
- | TRBV6-5 | - | CASSYTGDSTGELFF
- | TRBV11-2 | - | CASSYEIADMNTEAFF